These T cell receptor beta chains were read from a single sample in a study of T cell responses to AZD1222 COVID-19 vaccine. Here immunoSEQ multiplex PCR was the method, and the copy in TCRdb shows in-frame clones only, minus some. This repertoire shows some 130,000 clones, over 75% found once; its top ten account for 6.9%. Sample: peripheral blood, taken on day 0 of AZD1222 vaccination. All receptors derive from an adult in good health. The CDR3 runs from the conserved cysteine through the conserved F or W. A D gene is named only where the DNA matches it firmly. Clone size is given for some rows only: seen once, a few or many times, or a class if the clone is expanded.

v_call: TRBV3-1/TRBV3-2
j_call: TRBJ2-2
clone_size: NA
d_call: NA
cdr3_nt: TGTGCCAGCAGCCTGGGCGGGAACACCGGGGAGCTGTTTTTT
cdr3_aa: CASSLGGNTGELFF

v_call: TRBV5-4
j_call: TRBJ2-1
clone_size: once
d_call: TRBD2
cdr3_nt: TGTGCCAGCAGCTCGGGGACTAGCCTCAATGAGCAGTTCTTC
cdr3_aa: CASSSGTSLNEQFF

v_call: TRBV6-5
j_call: TRBJ1-2
clone_size: NA
d_call: NA
cdr3_nt: TGTGCCAGCAGCCCCACAGGGAACTATGGCTACACCTTC
cdr3_aa: CASSPTGNYGYTF

v_call: TRBV9
j_call: TRBJ1-2
clone_size: NA
d_call: NA
cdr3_nt: TGTGCCAGCAGCGTAGGCGGCTATGGCTACACCTTC
cdr3_aa: CASSVGGYGYTF

v_call: TRBV24-1
j_call: TRBJ2-1
clone_size: NA
d_call: NA
cdr3_nt: TGTGCCACCAGTCATACACAAAACAATGAGCAGTTCTTC
cdr3_aa: CATSHTQNNEQFF

v_call: TRBV6-5
j_call: TRBJ2-1
clone_size: NA
d_call: NA
cdr3_nt: TGTGCCAGCAGCCAGGGGTCCTACAATGAGCAGTTCTTC
cdr3_aa: CASSQGSYNEQFF

v_call: TRBV27
j_call: TRBJ2-2
clone_size: NA
d_call: NA
cdr3_nt: TGTGCCAGCAGTCCCCGGAACACCGGGGAGCTGTTTTTT
cdr3_aa: CASSPRNTGELFF

v_call: TRBV2
j_call: TRBJ2-1
clone_size: NA
d_call: TRBD2
cdr3_nt: TGTGCCAGCAGTCAGACTAGTAGCGGGGGGGTCTATGAGCAGTTCTTC
cdr3_aa: CASSQTSSGGVYEQFF

v_call: TRBV6-5
j_call: TRBJ2-7
clone_size: once
d_call: TRBD2
cdr3_nt: TGTGCCAGCAGCCAAGGACTAGGCAGCTCCTACGAGCAGTACTTC
cdr3_aa: CASSQGLGSSYEQYF

v_call: TRBV6-6
j_call: TRBJ2-7
clone_size: NA
d_call: NA
cdr3_nt: TGTGCCAGCCTATGGGGGGGCAGCTACGAGCAGTACTTC
cdr3_aa: CASLWGGSYEQYF

v_call: TRBV27
j_call: TRBJ2-3
clone_size: once
d_call: NA
cdr3_nt: TGTGCCAGCAGCCCGACCTTAAGACGCACAGATACGCAGTATTTT
cdr3_aa: CASSPTLRRTDTQYF

v_call: TRBV18
j_call: TRBJ1-1
clone_size: NA
d_call: NA
cdr3_nt: TGTGCCAGCTCACTCAACTCCCCGACCGGAAGCACTGAAGCTTTCTTT
cdr3_aa: CASSLNSPTGSTEAFF

v_call: TRBV6-5
j_call: TRBJ1-6
clone_size: NA
d_call: NA
cdr3_nt: TGTGCCAGCAGTTACTCCAAGCGGGCGGGGAATTCACCCCTCCACTTT
cdr3_aa: CASSYSKRAGNSPLHF

v_call: TRBV9
j_call: TRBJ2-4
clone_size: NA
d_call: NA
cdr3_nt: TGTGCCAGCAGCGTAGATGCAGCCCTAAAGGCCAAAAACATTCAGTACTTC
cdr3_aa: CASSVDAALKAKNIQYF

v_call: TRBV18
j_call: TRBJ2-5
clone_size: once
d_call: TRBD1
cdr3_nt: TGTGCCAGCTCAACTACAGGGGCCCGCGAGACCCAGTACTTC
cdr3_aa: CASSTTGARETQYF

v_call: TRBV3-1/TRBV3-2
j_call: TRBJ2-1
clone_size: NA
d_call: NA
cdr3_nt: TGTGCCAGCAGCCAAGCACCGGGACTGAGCTCCTACAATGAGCAGTTCTTC
cdr3_aa: CASSQAPGLSSYNEQFF